These 24 T cell receptor beta chains were all obtained from the same sample, sequenced in a study of shared clonotypes between healthy human individuals. Sequencing was performed with immunoSEQ multiplex PCR; in TCRdb, only in-frame clones are kept and a portion is missing. The sample lists about 2.3 million clones, 85% to 95% occurring once. Sequencing was done on a sample of naive CD4+ T cells from PBMCs. Described subset: CD45RA+ positively selected. These receptors all come from a man in his late teens or twenties in good health. Some clones in this sample may be carry-over from other donors' samples.

The rearrangement joins TRBV4-3 to TRBJ2-7; D remains unclear. V was trimmed by 0 bases and J by 6 bases, leaving 15 bases between them. Looked up from germline, CDR1 is LGHNA and CDR2 is YSLEER. This CDR3 has 15 residues. Written as DNA, the CDR3 is TGCGCCAGCAGCCAAGATAAATTACAATCCATCGAGCAGTACTTC. It translates to CASSQDKLQSIEQYF.

V gene TRBV5-1 combines with J gene TRBJ2-5; TRBD2 is a possible D gene (5 bases). The CDR3 is made up of 15 amino acids. The germline V gene encodes CDR1 SGHRS and CDR2 YFSETQ. The V and J ends lost 4 bases and 5 bases respectively, with 18 bases between them. Here the CDR3 reads CASSMGSPPGETQYF. The CDR3, as DNA: TGCGCCAGCAGCATGGGCAGTCCTCCGGGGGAGACCCAGTACTTC.

The V gene is TRBV27, the J gene TRBJ2-2, with D possibly matching TRBD2 (5 bases). V was cut by 8 bases and J by 7 bases, with 20 bases left in between. CDR1 is MNHEY and CDR2 is SMNVEV in the germline V gene (reference sequence). The CDR3 extends over 15 amino acids. The CDR3 DNA sequence: TGTGCCAGCGGAACTCGGGAAGTCCATGGCGGGGAGCTGTTTTTT. It translates to CASGTREVHGGELFF.

The chain recombines TRBV6-1 with TRBJ1-2; D is perhaps TRBD1 (5 bases). In germline, CDR1 is MNHNS, CDR2 SASEGT. This CDR3 has 13 residues. Deletions cut 5 bases from V and 3 bases from J, with 10 bases between. The chain's CDR3 is CASSQGNDYGYTF. In DNA, the CDR3 is TGTGCCAGCAGTCAGGGTAACGACTATGGCTACACCTTC.

As to this clone: Compared with germline, one end of the junction differs, possibly owing to a read error. The chain recombines TRBV30 with TRBJ2-2, with 7 bases that match TRBD1. The CDR3 is 13 amino acids. Per the germline V gene, CDR1 is GTSNPN and CDR2 is SVGIG (reference sequence). The CDR3 DNA follows: TGTGCCTTGACACAGGGGAACTCCGGGGAGCTGTTTTTT. Amino acid sequence: CALTQGNSGELFF.

To note about this clone: In the same sample, other DNA sequences code for this CDR3. The V call is TRBV5-1, the J call TRBJ2-1, with 9 bases fitting TRBD2. The V segment lost 0 bases and the J segment 4 bases; nucleotides outside the gene matches: 2. The CDR3 loop spans 15 amino acids. Germline V lookup: CDR1 SGHRS, CDR2 YFSETQ. CDR3: CASSLVAGGYNEQFF. In nucleotides, the CDR3 is TGCGCCAGCAGCTTGGTGGCGGGAGGGTACAATGAGCAGTTCTTC.

The J gene is TRBJ2-2, the V gene TRBV27; 7 bases map to TRBD2. The germline gives CDR1 MNHEY, CDR2 SMNVEV (reference sequence). This CDR3 region has 16 residues. V lost 0 bases, J lost 7 bases, and 8 bases stayed unmatched. This CDR3 reads CASSLSAGVLFGELFF. CDR3 sequence (DNA): TGTGCCAGCAGTTTATCCGCGGGAGTACTCTTCGGGGAGCTGTTTTTT.

This clone was counted once. Other DNA sequences of this sample code for an identical CDR3. The rearrangement joins TRBV7-2 to TRBJ2-7; D tentatively reads TRBD1 or TRBD2 (5 bases each). Trimming took off 5 bases at V and 2 bases at J, with 10 bases between the two ends. In germline, CDR1 is SGHTA, CDR2 FQGNSA. This CDR3 is 13 amino acids long. As DNA, the CDR3 is TGTGCCAGCAGCCCGGGGCCCGCCTACGAGCAGTACTTC. Translated, it gives CASSPGPAYEQYF.

The chain couples TRBV18 to TRBJ2-7, with a weak D call TRBD1 (5 bases). The CDR3 has 14 amino acids. Germline CDR1 KGHSH, CDR2 LQKENI. With 3 bases removed from V and 6 bases from J, the gap between germline ends came to 15 bases. This CDR3 reads CASSPDRRGSEQYF. CDR3 DNA: TGTGCCAGCTCACCCGACCGAAGGGGTTCCGAGCAGTACTTC.

This clone was detected only once. The J gene is TRBJ2-7, the V gene TRBV6-5; D tentatively reads TRBD1 or TRBD2 (6 bases each). The V end was cut by 6 bases, the J end by 6 bases, with 12 bases between. CDR1 is MNHEY and CDR2 is SVGAGI in the germline V gene. The CDR3 totals 12 residues. In nucleotides, the CDR3 is TGTGCCAGCAGCCGCGGGACATCCGAGCAGTACTTC. It encodes CASSRGTSEQYF.

The CDR3 is CASSLGPLTEQYF. DNA for the CDR3: TGTGCCAGCAGCTTAGGGCCCTTGACCGAGCAGTACTTC. V usage is TRBV11-2 and J usage is TRBJ2-7; D is uncertain. V was cut by 1 base and J by 6 bases, with 10 bases left in between. The germline V gene encodes CDR1 SGHAT and CDR2 FQNNGV. The CDR3 has 13 amino acids.

The chain links TRBV7-2 to TRBJ1-5; no clear D. Germline V gene lookup returns CDR1 SGHTA and CDR2 FQGNSA. The V gene lost 5 bases and the J gene lost 0 bases, with 11 bases spanning the gap. The CDR3 loop spans 15 amino acids. CDR3 sequence: CASSPGKYSNQPQHF. CDR3 sequence (DNA): TGTGCCAGCAGCCCCGGGAAATATAGCAATCAGCCCCAGCATTTT.

A single count supports this clone. The genes are TRBV19 and TRBJ2-2; 12 bases map to TRBD2. Trimming cost V 7 bases and J 1 base; bases outside gene matches: 4. This CDR3 has 16 residues. Germline V gives CDR1 LNHDA, CDR2 SQIVND (reference sequence). CDR3 bases: TGTGCCAGTACCCCTAGCGGGAGGGGGAACACCGGGGAGCTGTTTTTT. Residues: CASTPSGRGNTGELFF.

The J gene is TRBJ2-1, the V gene TRBV5-1, with 8 bases lining up with TRBD2. V lost 1 base to trimming and J lost 4 bases; unmatched junction nucleotides: 4. CDR1 is SGHRS and CDR2 is YFSETQ in the germline V gene. This CDR3 is 15 amino acids long. CDR3 sequence: CASSLRASGYNEQFF. The CDR3 DNA follows: TGCGCCAGCAGCTTGCGGGCTAGCGGGTACAATGAGCAGTTCTTC.

The chain couples TRBV11-3 to TRBJ2-3; D unclear. Germline lookup yields CDR1 SGHNT and CDR2 YENEEA. V shed 3 bases and J shed 0 bases, with 7 bases lying between them. The CDR3 totals 14 residues. The CDR3 here is CASSLGYSTDTQYF. The DNA of the CDR3 is TGTGCCAGCAGCTTGGGTTATAGCACAGATACGCAGTATTTT.

This chain connects TRBV10-2 to TRBJ2-1; D is undetermined. In germline, CDR1 is WSHSY, CDR2 SAAADI. Trimming cost V 3 bases and J 8 bases, with 5 bases left between them. The length of the CDR3 is 11 residues. CDR3: CASSDRDEQFF. Written as DNA, the CDR3 is TGCGCCAGCAGTGATCGGGATGAGCAGTTCTTC.

This chain links TRBV9 with TRBJ1-4; D remains ambiguous. Deletions cut 3 bases from V and 5 bases from J, with 20 bases between. From germline, CDR1 is SGDLS and CDR2 YYNGEE. CDR3 length: 17 amino acids. CDR3 in DNA: TGTGCCAGCAGCGAAAGAGGAGGCCCGGGAACAAATGAAAAACTGTTTTTT. It specifies CASSERGGPGTNEKLFF.

The chain uses TRBV29-1 and TRBJ1-2; perhaps TRBD1 as D (5 bases). The CDR3 consists of 12 residues. The germline V gene has CDR1 SQVTM and CDR2 ANQGSEA. Deletions cut 5 bases from V and 8 bases from J, with 15 bases between. CDR3 protein: CSVTSRDNGYTF. In nucleotides, the CDR3 is TGCAGCGTTACAAGCAGGGATAACGGCTACACCTTC.

V and J are TRBV15 and TRBJ1-2; 8 nucleotides match TRBD1. Germline CDR1 LNHNV, CDR2 YYDKDF (reference sequence). The CDR3 covers 13 residues. The J segment lost 8 bases and the V segment lost 1 base, leaving 3 bases of the junction unmatched. The CDR3 DNA is TGTGCCACCAGCAGAGCGGACAGGGACGGCTACACCTTC. It specifies CATSRADRDGYTF. The variable domain in full, with the rest retrieved from reference TRBV15 and TRBJ1-2, is DAMVIQNPRYQVTQFGKPVTLSCSQTLNHNVMYWYQQKSSQAPKLLFHYYDKDFNNEADTPDNFQSRRPNTSFCFLDIRSPGLGDTAMYLCATSRADRDGYTFGSGTRLTVV.

The chain is built from TRBV6-1 and TRBJ1-5; D unresolved. Germline CDR1 MNHNS, CDR2 SASEGT. Trimming took 6 bases from V and 1 from J, leaving 13 bases between them. This CDR3 contains 15 residues. The CDR3 region has the DNA TGTGCCAGCAGCCCGACGACACCCAGCAATCAGCCCCAGCATTTT. Protein: CASSPTTPSNQPQHF.

This clone was recorded only once. V and J are TRBV28 and TRBJ2-1; a weak D match, TRBD1 (6 bases). Trimming took off 6 bases at V and 5 bases at J, with 23 bases between the two ends. From germline, CDR1 is MDHEN and CDR2 SYDVKM. This CDR3 has 17 amino acids. The CDR3 nucleotides read TGTGCCAGCAGCCTAATAAGGGGGACGCAATACGACAATGAGCAGTTCTTC. It encodes CASSLIRGTQYDNEQFF.

The chain couples TRBV7-6 to TRBJ2-3; TRBD2 matches at 9 bases. Germline CDR1 is SGHVS and CDR2 is FNYEAQ. The CDR3 loop spans 16 amino acids. The trim removed 2 bases at V and 4 bases at J, leaving 7 bases unmatched. The DNA for the CDR3 is TGTGCCAGCAGCTTATCAGCGGGAGGCGGATCAGATACGCAGTATTTT. It codes for CASSLSAGGGSDTQYF.

The gene calls are TRBV5-1 and TRBJ2-7; 8 positions match TRBD1. This CDR3 spans 16 amino acids. CDR1 is SGHRS and CDR2 is YFSETQ in the germline V gene. V shed 0 bases, J shed 0 bases, and the junction held 5 bases outside the gene matches. The CDR3 loop reads CASSLVVGTGSYEQYF. The CDR3 DNA is TGCGCCAGCAGCTTGGTAGTCGGGACAGGCTCCTACGAGCAGTACTTC.

V usage is TRBV28 and J usage is TRBJ1-3; D is possibly TRBD1 (6 bases). This CDR3 region has 16 residues. V was cut by 6 bases and J by 2 bases, with 17 bases left in between. Germline CDR1 and CDR2: MDHEN and SYDVKM. DNA for the CDR3: TGTGCCAGCAGCCCTGCGGGGGCAGCCCCTGGAAACACCATATATTTT. Its translation is CASSPAGAAPGNTIYF.